Listed here is a single T cell receptor beta chain. Antigen: not known. This record belongs to a study of regulatory T cells in long-lasting Graves disease. General study findings and limits: Persistent disease was characterized by preferential usage of TRBV28, TRBJ1-2 and TRBJ2-5. Patients with persistent disease shared over 2,500 public clonotypes, outpacing the roughly 870 shared by new patients.

Library construction for TCR beta used iRepertoire HTBI primers and Arm-PCR of CDR3 regions. In the original analysis: Looking across samples, the authors found some 60 TRBV and 14 to 15 TRBJ segments. TCRdb fed the multiplex PCR reads into MiXCR, producing one record per CDR3 protein. TCRdb, not the original authors, processed these V and J calls. The sample has some 320,000 distinct CDR3 sequences, 15% to 20% seen once. Time point indicated: newly diagnosed GD, antithyroid drugs for less than 3 months. The TCR library used RNA extracted from PBMCs. This CDR3 is built from 15 residues. Germline assignment: CDR1 SGHDN and CDR2 FVKESK. V lost 3 bases and J 4 bases, leaving 16 bases between the germline ends.

The chain joins TRBV14 to TRBJ2-7; perhaps TRBD1 as D (6 bases). The sequence came from a female donor with Graves disease. The material was peripheral blood mononuclear cells (PBMCs), obtained at new diagnosis, from a patient treated with antithyroid drugs. CDR3 protein: CASSHTGSPVYEQYF. Written as DNA, the CDR3 is TGTGCCAGCAGCCACACAGGGTCGCCCGTATACGAGCAGTACTTC.